This TCR beta chain was recorded in a study of cytomegalovirus exposure and HLA in healthy donors (dated by TCRdb to about 2017). A note on the overall study: According to an earlier analysis of a few hundred of the donors, about 179 million T cells yielded roughly 100 million unique TCR beta sequences and less than 300 Gb of sequence data. An early release that covered around 590 HLA-typed donors contained about 300 gigabases of sequencing data and 75 million to 100 million unique TCR sequences. The genetic ancestry cluster associated with self-reported Caucasian donors included about 84% of the 398 genotyped donors. The study was designed to test whether signatures of past pathogen exposure could be identified by cataloging public T cell receptors. The T cell repertoires of several hundred subjects were profiled by immunosequencing and related to cytomegalovirus serostatus. A separate validation cohort of over a hundred different subjects was used in addition to the approximately 640-subject first cohort. To predict cytomegalovirus infection status, the study brought together high-throughput TCR immunosequencing, statistical association of individual TCRs with disease status, and machine learning. In a later analysis, previously published TCR beta repertoires from several hundred donors were re-analyzed and high-resolution HLA genotyping was added so that TCR occurrence patterns could be studied. The later analysis used no new phenotypic data to find candidate immune exposures, relying instead on TCR beta sequences and their occurrence across donors. An earlier analysis of some 600 of the donors applied high-throughput TCR beta sequencing to assess whether each TCR beta V gene segment acted as functional or pseudogenic. Donor age, sex, ethnicity and CMV serostatus were compiled together with the repertoire data. A later genetic analysis used genome-wide SNP genotypes for about three fifths of the 666 donors, treating that subset as a discovery cohort. All discovery cohort repertoires had been generated using a single sequencing platform. HLA typing included class I and class II loci at four-digit resolution. The number of typed donors differed by locus: roughly 620-630 for A, B, C, DRB1 and DQB1; some 500 for DQA1; 606 for DPA1; and approximately 450 for DPB1. Because of strong linkage in the cohort, roughly five DR-DQ haplotypes were treated as single units for association and clustering. Across approximately 400 genotyped donors of the cohort, an average of approximately 240,000 unique TCR beta nucleotide sequences per donor were sequenced, and approximately 17% of those sequences were non-productive. Overall results and qualifications from the work: The study gave a list of 150 to 200 TCR beta chains associated with cytomegalovirus. The earlier analysis of approximately 590 of the donors excluded fewer than 20 rarely observed V segments, including chromosome 9 orphons, because counts were too low. The classifier was reported to diagnose cytomegalovirus status with high specificity and sensitivity in both the original and validation cohorts. The cohort was sequenced for TCR beta chains only, and without alpha or paired-chain data the features that could be detected were limited. Compared with the roughly 720-donor mean, donors in an Asian-associated ancestry cluster had fewer N-insertions in productive TCRs, according to a later genetic analysis. HLA typing was unavailable for some donors at each locus, so association tests used only the typed subset. Compared with equally common non-associated chains, HLA-associated TCR beta chains in a later analysis were more clonally expanded and had lower generation probabilities. In a later analysis, most CMV-associated TCR beta chains were found to appear HLA-restricted, with HLA associations seemingly driven largely by CMV exposure. In an earlier analysis of around 500 of the donors, most TCR beta V segments appeared in productive rearrangements about 90% or about 30% of the time, broadly matching IMGT annotations. When HLA alleles, especially DR and DQ, strongly co-occurred, attributing TCR associations to individual alleles was difficult. According to the authors, the approach could potentially be generalized to other disease states and immunological phenotypes. Specific HLA alleles were associated with over 15,000 TCR beta sequences at a false discovery rate of 0.05 in a later analysis. A further reported finding was that TCR beta sequences accurately predicted the HLA-A and HLA-B alleles for most subjects in the first cohort. Because the 87-base-pair reads could not distinguish some IMGT-functional V segments, including TRBV6-2 and TRBV6-3, those segments were excluded. While some public TCRs were present in many individuals, most TCR sequences turned up only very rarely across donors. Three of the identified cytomegalovirus-associated TCR beta chains were confirmed in vitro to be specific for cytomegalovirus antigens. A cluster of highly shared sequence variants was judged likely to be a technical artifact of the sequencing pipeline. Correlated functional status among segregating V segments might reflect linkage disequilibrium, but an unknown experimental factor could not be ruled out. In a later analysis, the rate of TCR association differed among HLA loci, with DRB1 alleles having the most associated TCRs and HLA-C alleles having the fewest. In a later genetic analysis, a missense DCLRE1C variant was associated with V-gene and J-gene trimming of TCR beta chains, and the association was replicated in an independent cohort. The presence/absence analyses assumed that sequencing depth was roughly uniform across donors, and that assumption may not be true. In a later analysis, several top co-occurrence clusters were reported to appear linked to parvovirus B19, influenza, CMV and Epstein-Barr virus. For the cohort, immune exposure information was limited to CMV serostatus.

Per the germline V gene, SNHLY is the CDR1 and FYNNEI is the CDR2. The CDR3 holds 15 amino acids from the cysteine to the phenylalanine. Of all the DNA, just the CDR3 is kept, 45 bases in frame from base 1. The junction shows trimming of 8 bases on V and 2 bases on J, and the gene matches do not reach 10 bases of it. The cohort was made up of roughly 670 healthy bone marrow donors. At the time of sampling, all cohort members were nominally healthy, though unrecorded immune exposures were likely present. The donor was CMV seropositive and was included in the group of 270 or so seropositive cohort members. Every donor gave a peripheral blood sample, and the peripheral blood mononuclear cells from that sample were used for TCR beta sequencing. The Qiagen DNeasy Blood Extraction Kit was used to extract genomic DNA from the blood cell samples. The library was built by means of the immunoSEQ multiplex PCR assay. A mixture of 60 forward primers for TCR Vbeta segments and 13 reverse primers for TCR Jbeta segments was used in the multiplex PCR. A multiplex PCR assay on genomic DNA amplified the CDR3 region of rearranged TCR beta genes. On the Illumina HiSeq System, the amplified TCR beta libraries were sequenced as 87-base-pair reads. Turning to the authors' computational methods: In a later analysis, tens of millions of unique TCR beta chains were counted across the roughly 670 repertoires, and around 10 million of these chains were shared by at least two donors. Raw reads were error-corrected and collapsed into unique sequences by a nearest-neighbor algorithm in which closely related sequences were merged to remove PCR and sequencing errors. Alignment of CDR3 sequences to IMGT reference sequences was used to assign V, D and J gene segments. Each retained sequence needed at least a six-nucleotide match to both a V gene segment and a J gene segment. A rearrangement was called productive if the CDR3 had no stop codons and remained in frame with V and J, and every other rearrangement was called non-productive. CDR3 was defined according to IMGT convention as the region running from the second conserved V-encoded cysteine to the conserved J-encoded phenylalanine. In an earlier analysis of approximately 500 of the donors, sequences lacking an unambiguous match to a single V gene segment were excluded. An earlier analysis of some 500 of the donors classified V segments as functional when productive rearrangements were above 56.7% and as segregating when the standard deviation between donors was above 5%. A statistical classification framework was built to diagnose cytomegalovirus status from the catalog of TCR beta chain sequences. V and J gene assignment, in a later analysis, came from comparing TCR nucleotide sequences with IMGT/GENE-DB human TR gene sequences. The TCRdist pipeline was used in a later analysis to assign CDR3 sequences and most-parsimonious VDJ recombination scenarios. In a later analysis, each TCR beta chain was defined by its CDR3 amino acid sequence together with its V-gene family, and reads without a unique V-gene family were excluded. To address suspected cross-contamination and a sequencing artifact, a later analysis removed several hundred highly shared, low-generation-probability nucleotide sequences. In a later analysis, a clonal expansion index for each public chain was calculated from normalized within-repertoire ranks of inferred template counts. In a later analysis, generation probabilities were computed with a VDJ recombination model fitted to out-of-frame rearrangements, and the resulting probabilities were checked against IGoR. In a later analysis, hypergeometric tests were used to score TCR-TCR, TCR-HLA and TCR-CMV co-occurrence, with a repertoire-size bias correction applied to TCR pairs. False discovery rates were estimated in a later analysis by permuting HLA or CMV assignments 20 times. In a later analysis, co-occurring TCRs were grouped with DBSCAN, and TCRdist sequence similarity was added when clustering was performed within HLA-allele-positive subsets. Repertoires with fewer than 30,000 or more than 120,000 public chains, plus five repertoires with anomalous nucleotide sharing, were excluded from co-occurrence clustering. TCRdb provides this immuneACCESS table in a form limited to in-frame rearrangements. Some clones are lacking; in checked studies, under half of them reflect an unresolved V gene, and why the rest are absent is not known. V and J calls and clone size follow that table, whereas D and trimming were derived from the DNA. The sample has around 110,000 clones on record, approximately 70% of them singletons. In total, the top ten clones hold 8% to 9.5% of the sample.

This clone has more than one count but fewer than ten. This receptor's antigen is unknown. No base quality values were provided; no much bigger clone lies one nucleotide off. The receptor comes from a man younger than 40 in good health and CMV-seropositive. The sample was PBMCs. The sequence joins TRBV2 to TRBJ2-3; TRBD2 lines up with 7 middle nucleotides. CDR3 loop: CASLAVASDTDTQYF. The DNA is TGTGCCAGCCTAGCGGTGGCTAGCGACACAGATACGCAGTATTTT. With the portions outside the CDR3 filled from the reference TRBV2 and TRBJ2-3 genes, the complete variable region becomes EPEVTQTPSHQVTQMGQEVILRCVPISNHLYFYWYRQILGQKVEFLVSFYNNEISEKSEIFDDQFSVERPDGSNFTLKIRSTKLEDSAMYFCASLAVASDTDTQYFGPGTRLTVL.